Below, 25 T cell receptor beta chains from the same sample are listed, as sequenced in a study of blood T cell repertoires in COVID-19. The table came from immunoSEQ multiplex PCR; TCRdb's copy has only in-frame clones and leaves some out. The table lists a few hundred thousand clones, roughly 89% of them singletons. The specimen was peripheral blood. The receptors here all came from an older woman with COVID-19, enrolled during active disease.

In DNA, the CDR3 is TGTGCCAGCAGCTTTGGGGGGACAGCCCAGATCCAGTACTTC. This encodes CASSFGGTAQIQYF. The chain recombines TRBV11-2 with TRBJ2-7; a possible D gene is TRBD1 (7 bases). Germline CDR1 SGHAT, CDR2 FQNNGV. CDR3 length: 14 residues. V was cut by 3 bases and J by 10 bases, with 19 bases left in between.

The chain employs TRBV3-1 (or the pseudogene TRBV3-2) and TRBJ2-3; 14 positions agree with TRBD2. V trimming: 0 bases; J trimming: 5 bases; junction bases outside the gene matches: 4. Germline values: CDR1 LGHDT, CDR2 YNNKEL (reference sequence). CDR3 length: 17 residues. The CDR3 reads CASSQEGLAGGRDTQYF. The CDR3 bases are TGTGCCAGCAGCCAAGAAGGACTAGCGGGGGGCCGAGATACGCAGTATTTT.

The chain combines TRBV5-1 with TRBJ2-3, with 7 bases identical to TRBD2. The CDR3 loop spans 13 amino acids. The V and J ends lost 4 bases and 3 bases, in that order; junction bases with no gene match: 2. Per the germline V gene, CDR1 is SGHRS and CDR2 is YFSETQ. CDR3 region: CASSGGGTDTQYF. In DNA form, the CDR3 reads TGCGCCAGCAGCGGCGGGGGTACAGATACGCAGTATTTT.

The V gene is TRBV18, the J gene TRBJ1-3; D may be TRBD1 (6 bases). The CDR3 contains 14 residues. V lost 2 bases to trimming and J lost 8 bases, with 13 bases between them. Germline-derived CDR1 and CDR2 are KGHSH and LQKENI. CDR3 nucleotide sequence: TGTGCCAGCTCACCAAGTACAGGGCTGGACACCATATATTTT. It is translated as CASSPSTGLDTIYF.

This clone is a singleton in its sample. The V call is TRBV4-3, the J call TRBJ1-2; D not certain. Trimming took off 1 base at V and 6 bases at J, with 12 bases between the two ends. The CDR3 totals 14 residues. The germline V gene encodes CDR1 LGHNA and CDR2 YSLEER. This CDR3 reads CASSQVRTSHGYTF. For the CDR3, the DNA is TGCGCCAGCAGCCAAGTTCGTACATCCCATGGCTACACCTTC.

This chain uses TRBV5-6 with TRBJ1-2; D is undetermined. Per the germline V gene, CDR1 is SGHDT and CDR2 is YYEEEE. This CDR3 is 15 amino acids long. V lost 1 base and J lost 4, with 14 bases in between. The CDR3 loop is CASSLSREQPYGYTF. CDR3 DNA: TGTGCCAGCAGCTTGAGTCGGGAACAGCCCTATGGCTACACCTTC.

The chain recombines TRBV6-5 with TRBJ1-1, with D unclear. The germline V gene encodes CDR1 MNHEY and CDR2 SVGAGI. The V end lost 6 bases, the J end lost 0 bases, and 14 bases lay between the germline ends. The CDR3 sequence is 15 residues long. The CDR3 bases are TGTGCCAGCAGGCCATCAGGCGCTTTGAACACTGAAGCTTTCTTT. It specifies CASRPSGALNTEAFF.

As DNA, the CDR3 is TGTGCCAGCAGCCCCGGCGGGTATAGCACAGATACGCAGTATTTT. This encodes CASSPGGYSTDTQYF. V gene TRBV9 combines with J gene TRBJ2-3, with TRBD2 as a possible D gene (5 bases). The V end was cut by 4 bases, the J end by 0 bases, with 12 bases between. Germline V gene sequence: CDR1 SGDLS, CDR2 YYNGEE. CDR3 size: 15 residues.

The rearrangement joins TRBV5-4 to TRBJ2-5, with 11 bases that match TRBD2. V was clipped by 3 bases and J by 5 bases; unmatched bases: 12. The CDR3 is made up of 17 amino acids. The germline V gene has CDR1 SGHNT and CDR2 YYREEE (reference sequence). The CDR3 DNA follows: TGTGCCAGCAGCTCGACCGCCCTACTAGCGGGGGAGGAGACCCAGTACTTC. It translates to CASSSTALLAGEETQYF.

V usage is TRBV3-1 (or the pseudogene TRBV3-2) and J usage is TRBJ2-7; TRBD2 matches 8 bases. V gave up 2 bases and J gave up 4 bases; unmatched junction bases: 7. CDR3 length equals 15 residues. Germline loops: CDR1 LGHDT, CDR2 YNNKEL (reference sequence). CDR3 amino acids: CASSQPGGGFYEQYF. For the CDR3, the DNA is TGTGCCAGCAGCCAACCGGGGGGGGGATTTTACGAGCAGTACTTC.

The genes are TRBV5-6 and TRBJ1-2, with D unresolved. CDR3 size: 13 residues. Trimming removed 1 base from V and 6 bases from J, with 10 bases in between. Germline CDR1 reads SGHDT; CDR2 reads YYEEEE. CDR3 sequence: CASSLYSLDGYTF. The CDR3, as DNA: TGTGCCAGCAGCTTGTATAGTCTCGATGGCTACACCTTC. Drawing the rest from reference TRBV5-6 and TRBJ1-2, the complete variable domain is DAGVTQSPTHLIKTRGQQVTLRCSPKSGHDTVSWYQQALGQGPQFIFQYYEEEERQRGNFPDRFSGHQFPNYSSELNVNALLLGDSALYLCASSLYSLDGYTFGSGTRLTVV.

This clone was observed a handful of times. The rearrangement links TRBV21-1 to TRBJ1-5; the table calls TRBD1, which could not be checked here. TRBV21-1 constitutes a pseudogene. CDR3 length: 18 residues. The CDR3 sequence is CASPLGGQGNYSNQPQHF. DNA for the CDR3: TGTGCCAGCCCTTTAGGGGGACAGGGGAATTATAGCAATCAGCCCCAGCATTTT.

The rearrangement uses TRBV7-2 and TRBJ1-2, with D hard to call. The length of the CDR3 is 14 residues. Germline V gene sequence: CDR1 SGHTA, CDR2 FQGNSA. Between the trimmed V and J ends, which lost 0 bases and 5 bases, there was a span of 10 bases. For the CDR3, the DNA is TGTGCCAGCAGCTTAGCTCAGAAAGTGTATGGCTACACCTTC. Translating it yields CASSLAQKVYGYTF.

The rearrangement links TRBV25-1 to TRBJ1-2; weak D call: TRBD1 (5 bases). This CDR3 has 16 amino acids. Germline-derived CDR1 and CDR2 are MGHDK and SYGVNS. Trimming pared 1 base from V and 4 bases from J, leaving 16 bases between. The CDR3 protein is CASSESLGAGGYGYTF. CDR3 sequence (DNA): TGTGCCAGCAGTGAATCTCTCGGGGCGGGAGGCTATGGCTACACCTTC.

The chain has TRBV15 and TRBJ1-2; no firm D call. V was cut by 0 bases and J by 4 bases, with 12 bases left in between. CDR1 is LNHNV and CDR2 is YYDKDF in the germline V gene (reference sequence). The CDR3 runs to 15 residues. The CDR3 DNA reads as TGTGCCACCAGCAGAGAATCTCTGAGGGCCTATGGCTACACCTTC. Translating gives CATSRESLRAYGYTF.

A remark on this clone: Relative to the germline gene, one junction end is altered; a read error may explain this. V gene TRBV3-1 (or the pseudogene TRBV3-2) combines with J gene TRBJ1-1; TRBD1 matches 7 bases. CDR1 LGHDT and CDR2 YNNKEL come from the germline V gene (reference sequence). The CDR3 runs to 14 residues. The CDR3 spells CANSPGTANTEAFF. CDR3 in DNA: TGTGCCAACAGCCCCGGGACAGCGAACACTGAAGCTTTCTTT.

The chain is built from TRBV24-1 and TRBJ1-5; TRBD1 is a possible D gene (6 bases). The V end lost 3 bases, the J end lost 7 bases, and 6 bases lay between the germline ends. The germline V gene encodes CDR1 KGHDR and CDR2 SFDVKD. This CDR3 spans 12 amino acids. The CDR3 reads CATSDTGQPQHF. CDR3 DNA: TGTGCCACCAGTGATACAGGGCAGCCCCAGCATTTT.

A word on this clone: This sample also contains other DNA sequences that code for the same CDR3. The chain uses TRBV18 and TRBJ1-5; 7 bases line up with TRBD1. Per the germline V gene, CDR1 is KGHSH and CDR2 is LQKENI. The CDR3 is 15 residues long. The J segment lost 4 bases and the V segment lost 0 bases, leaving 3 bases of the junction unmatched. CDR3 coding DNA: TGTGCCAGCTCACCACCGGGCAGGGGGAATCAGCCCCAGCATTTT. This encodes CASSPPGRGNQPQHF.

The V and J genes are TRBV7-3 and TRBJ2-3; D is uncertain. The CDR3 extends over 14 amino acids. Per the germline V gene, CDR1 is SGHTA and CDR2 is FQGTGA. V was pared by 3 bases and J by 2 bases, with 9 bases between. The CDR3 here is CASSLRPHTDTQYF. Written as DNA, the CDR3 is TGTGCCAGCAGCTTGCGGCCTCACACAGATACGCAGTATTTT. Full variable domain (remainder filled in from reference TRBV7-3 and TRBJ2-3): GAGVSQTPSNKVTEKGKYVELRCDPISGHTALYWYRQSLGQGPEFLIYFQGTGAADDSGLPNDRFFAVRPEGSVSTLKIQRTERGDSAVYLCASSLRPHTDTQYFGPGTRLTVL.

The chain couples TRBV7-2 to TRBJ2-2, with D possibly TRBD2 on 6 matching bases. Germline V lookup: CDR1 SGHTA, CDR2 FQGNSA. The CDR3 extends over 15 amino acids. The V end lost 5 bases, the J end lost 0 bases, and 10 bases lay between the germline ends. For the CDR3, the DNA is TGTGCCAGCAGCCGTAGACTAGCGAACACCGGGGAGCTGTTTTTT. It translates to CASSRRLANTGELFF.

The CDR3 region is CASSLVGLAGGIIETQYF. In DNA, the CDR3 is TGTGCCAGCAGCTTAGTGGGACTAGCGGGGGGGATAATTGAGACCCAGTACTTC. The V gene is TRBV11-2, the J gene TRBJ2-5; 16 bases line up with TRBD2. Germline V lookup: CDR1 SGHAT, CDR2 FQNNGV. The length of the CDR3 is 18 residues. V lost 1 base, J lost 5 bases, and 7 bases stayed unmatched.

The rearrangement links TRBV2 to TRBJ1-3; TRBD1 aligns across 7 bases. This CDR3 contains 14 residues. With 5 bases clipped from V and 4 bases from J, the junction kept 5 bases outside the gene matches. CDR1 is SNHLY and CDR2 is FYNNEI in the germline V gene. The CDR3 region has the DNA TGTGCCAGCAGTCAGCAGGGGGTCGGAAACACCATATATTTT. Encoded protein: CASSQQGVGNTIYF.

The rearrangement links TRBV4-1 to TRBJ1-1; 7 bases fit TRBD1. The CDR3 loop spans 17 amino acids. Germline V gene sequence: CDR1 MGHRA, CDR2 YSYEKL. V lost 0 bases to trimming and J lost 4 bases; unmatched junction nucleotides: 11. The CDR3 DNA sequence: TGCGCCAGCAGCCAAGAGGGGACAGCCCTTGGGAGCACTGAAGCTTTCTTT. Protein: CASSQEGTALGSTEAFF.

A single count supports this clone. The chain links TRBV7-9 to TRBJ2-2; D perhaps matches TRBD2 (6 bases). The germline gives CDR1 SEHNR, CDR2 FQNEAQ (reference sequence). This CDR3 has 15 residues. Trimming left V 3 bases short and J 3 bases short, with 11 bases between. The CDR3 coding sequence is TGTGCCAGCAGCTTTCTGGCGGGGCACACCGGGGAGCTGTTTTTT. This gives the protein CASSFLAGHTGELFF.

The V gene is TRBV10-3, the J gene TRBJ1-2; D not resolved. Trimming stripped 0 bases from V and 0 bases from J, with 11 bases between. Germline loops: CDR1 ENHRY, CDR2 SYGVKD. CDR3 length: 16 amino acids. The CDR3 DNA sequence: TGTGCCATCAGTGAGTCTAGCTCGGATACTAACTATGGCTACACCTTC. It specifies CAISESSSDTNYGYTF.